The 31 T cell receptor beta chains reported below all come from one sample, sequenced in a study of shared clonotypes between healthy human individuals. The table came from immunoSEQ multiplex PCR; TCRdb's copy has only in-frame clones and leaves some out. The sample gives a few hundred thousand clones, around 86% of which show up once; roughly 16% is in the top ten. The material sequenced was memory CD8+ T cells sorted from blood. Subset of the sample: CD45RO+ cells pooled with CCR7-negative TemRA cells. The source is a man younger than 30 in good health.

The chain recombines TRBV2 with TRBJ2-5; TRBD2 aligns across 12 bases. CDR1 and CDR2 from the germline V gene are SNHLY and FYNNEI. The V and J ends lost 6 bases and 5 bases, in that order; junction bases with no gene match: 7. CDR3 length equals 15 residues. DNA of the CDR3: TGTGCCAGCAGAGTGACTAGCGGGGGCAGTGAGACCCAGTACTTC. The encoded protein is CASRVTSGGSETQYF.

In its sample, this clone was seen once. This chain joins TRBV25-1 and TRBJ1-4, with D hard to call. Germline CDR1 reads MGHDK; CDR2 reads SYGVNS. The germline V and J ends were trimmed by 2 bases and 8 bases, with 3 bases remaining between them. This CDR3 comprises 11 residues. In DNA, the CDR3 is TGTGCCAGCAGTGAACGAGAAAAACTGTTTTTT. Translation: CASSEREKLFF.

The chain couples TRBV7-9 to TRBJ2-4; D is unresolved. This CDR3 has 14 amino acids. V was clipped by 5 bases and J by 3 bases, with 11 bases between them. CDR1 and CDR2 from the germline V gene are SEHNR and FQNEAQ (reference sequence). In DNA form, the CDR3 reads TGTGCCAGCAGCCCACGAGGAGTCAAAAACATTCAGTACTTC. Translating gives CASSPRGVKNIQYF.

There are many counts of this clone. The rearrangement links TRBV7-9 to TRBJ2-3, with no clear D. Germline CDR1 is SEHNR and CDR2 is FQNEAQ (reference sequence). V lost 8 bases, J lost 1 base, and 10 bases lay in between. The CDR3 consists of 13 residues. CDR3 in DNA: TGTGCCAGCCTTAGAGAGGGCACAGATACGCAGTATTTT. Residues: CASLREGTDTQYF.

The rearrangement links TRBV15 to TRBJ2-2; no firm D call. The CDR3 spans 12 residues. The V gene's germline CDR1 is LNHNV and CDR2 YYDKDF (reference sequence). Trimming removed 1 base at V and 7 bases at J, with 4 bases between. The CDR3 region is CATSRANGELFF. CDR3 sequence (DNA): TGTGCCACCAGCAGAGCCAACGGGGAGCTGTTTTTT.

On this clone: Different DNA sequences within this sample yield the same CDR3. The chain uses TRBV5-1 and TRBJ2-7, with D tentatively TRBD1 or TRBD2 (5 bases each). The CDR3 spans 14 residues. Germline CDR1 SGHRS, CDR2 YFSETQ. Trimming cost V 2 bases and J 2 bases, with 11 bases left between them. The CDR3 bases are TGCGCCAGCAGCTTTGGGGGATCGACCTACGAGCAGTACTTC. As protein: CASSFGGSTYEQYF.

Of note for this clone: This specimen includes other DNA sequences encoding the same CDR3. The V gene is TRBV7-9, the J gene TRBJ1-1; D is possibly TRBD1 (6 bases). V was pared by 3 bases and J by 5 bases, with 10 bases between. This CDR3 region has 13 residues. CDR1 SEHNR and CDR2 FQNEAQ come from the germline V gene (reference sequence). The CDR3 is CASSFRGGTEAFF. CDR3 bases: TGTGCCAGCAGCTTCAGGGGTGGTACTGAAGCTTTCTTT.

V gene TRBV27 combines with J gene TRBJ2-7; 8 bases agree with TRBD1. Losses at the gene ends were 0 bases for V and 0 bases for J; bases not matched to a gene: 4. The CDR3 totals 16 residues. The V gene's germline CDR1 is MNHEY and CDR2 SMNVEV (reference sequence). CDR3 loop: CASSLSVGQVSYEQYF. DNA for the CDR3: TGTGCCAGCAGTTTATCGGTGGGACAGGTCTCCTACGAGCAGTACTTC.

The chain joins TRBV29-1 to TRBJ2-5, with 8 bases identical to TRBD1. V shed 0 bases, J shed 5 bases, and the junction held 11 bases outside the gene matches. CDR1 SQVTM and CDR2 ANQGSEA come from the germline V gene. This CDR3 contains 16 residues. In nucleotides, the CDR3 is TGCAGCGTTGAAGATGAACAGGGACAGGTAGGGGAGACCCAGTACTTC. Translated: CSVEDEQGQVGETQYF.

The CDR3 DNA reads as TGTGCCACCTCTCCGGGACAGGGTTACGAGCAGTACTTC. Translation: CATSPGQGYEQYF. V is TRBV19 and J is TRBJ2-7; TRBD1 aligns across 9 bases. The CDR3 spans 13 residues. Losses at the gene ends were 10 bases for V and 4 bases for J; bases not matched to a gene: 8. Germline CDR1 and CDR2: LNHDA and SQIVND (reference sequence).

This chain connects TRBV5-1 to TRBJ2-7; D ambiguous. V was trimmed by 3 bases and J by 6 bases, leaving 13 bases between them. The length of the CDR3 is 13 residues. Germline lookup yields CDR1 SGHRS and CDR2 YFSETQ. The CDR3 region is CASSWSEYSEQYF. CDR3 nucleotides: TGCGCCAGCAGCTGGAGCGAGTACTCCGAGCAGTACTTC.

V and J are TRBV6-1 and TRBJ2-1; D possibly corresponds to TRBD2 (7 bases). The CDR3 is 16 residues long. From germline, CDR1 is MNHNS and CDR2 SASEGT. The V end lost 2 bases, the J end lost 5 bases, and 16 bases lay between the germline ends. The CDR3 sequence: CASSEWAGAQDNEQFF. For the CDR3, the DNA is TGTGCCAGCAGTGAATGGGCGGGGGCGCAGGACAATGAGCAGTTCTTC.

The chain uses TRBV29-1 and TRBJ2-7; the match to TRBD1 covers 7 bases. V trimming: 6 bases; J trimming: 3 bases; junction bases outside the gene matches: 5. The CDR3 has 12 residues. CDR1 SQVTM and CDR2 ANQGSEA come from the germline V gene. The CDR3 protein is CSVGGQSYEQYF. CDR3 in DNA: TGCAGCGTAGGGGGACAGAGCTACGAGCAGTACTTC.

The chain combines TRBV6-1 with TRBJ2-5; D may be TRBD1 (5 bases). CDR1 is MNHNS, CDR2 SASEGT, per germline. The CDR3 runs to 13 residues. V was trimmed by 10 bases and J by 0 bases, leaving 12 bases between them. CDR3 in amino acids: CATLTVYQETQYF. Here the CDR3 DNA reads TGTGCCACCTTGACAGTCTACCAAGAGACCCAGTACTTC.

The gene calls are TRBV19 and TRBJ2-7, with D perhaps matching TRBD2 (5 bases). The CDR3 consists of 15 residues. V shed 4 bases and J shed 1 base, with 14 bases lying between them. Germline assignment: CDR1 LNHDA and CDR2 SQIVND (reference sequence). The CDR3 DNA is TGTGCCAGTAGTAGAACGGGGAGAGAATCCTACGAGCAGTACTTC. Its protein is CASSRTGRESYEQYF.

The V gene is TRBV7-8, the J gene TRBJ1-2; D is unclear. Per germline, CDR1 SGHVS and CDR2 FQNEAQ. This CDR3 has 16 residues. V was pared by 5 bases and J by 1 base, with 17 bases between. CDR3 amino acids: CASSPASFGDNYGYTF. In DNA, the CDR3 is TGTGCCAGCAGCCCGGCAAGTTTTGGGGATAACTATGGCTACACCTTC.

This CDR3 is CASSISWGSLANEQFF. In DNA, the CDR3 is TGTGCCAGCAGCATCTCTTGGGGGTCCCTGGCCAATGAGCAGTTCTTC. The chain recombines TRBV7-9 with TRBJ2-1; the D gene could be TRBD1 or TRBD2 (5 bases each). This CDR3 is built from 16 residues. Trimming left V 5 bases short and J 6 bases short, with 20 bases between. From germline, CDR1 is SEHNR and CDR2 FQNEAQ (reference sequence).

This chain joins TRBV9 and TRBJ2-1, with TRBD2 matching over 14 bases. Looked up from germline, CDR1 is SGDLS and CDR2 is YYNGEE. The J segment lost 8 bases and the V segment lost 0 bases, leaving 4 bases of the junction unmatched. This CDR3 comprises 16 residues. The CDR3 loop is CASSVEGLAGEDEQFF. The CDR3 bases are TGTGCCAGCAGCGTAGAGGGACTAGCGGGAGAGGATGAGCAGTTCTTC.

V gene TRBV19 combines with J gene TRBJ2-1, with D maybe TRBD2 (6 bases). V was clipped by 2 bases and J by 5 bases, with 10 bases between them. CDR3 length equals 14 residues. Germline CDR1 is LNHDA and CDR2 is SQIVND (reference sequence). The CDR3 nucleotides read TGTGCCAGTAGTATAAGTCTAGCGAACAATGAGCAGTTCTTC. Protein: CASSISLANNEQFF.

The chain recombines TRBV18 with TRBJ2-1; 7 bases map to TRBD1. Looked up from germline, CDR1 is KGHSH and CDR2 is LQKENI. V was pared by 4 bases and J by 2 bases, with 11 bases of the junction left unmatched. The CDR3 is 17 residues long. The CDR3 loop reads CASSRGTGAYTYNEQFF. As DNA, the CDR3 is TGTGCCAGCTCACGGGGTACAGGGGCCTATACCTACAATGAGCAGTTCTTC.

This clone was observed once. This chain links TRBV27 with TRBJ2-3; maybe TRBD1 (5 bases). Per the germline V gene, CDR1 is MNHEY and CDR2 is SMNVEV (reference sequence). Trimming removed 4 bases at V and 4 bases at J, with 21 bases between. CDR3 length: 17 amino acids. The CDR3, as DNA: TGTGCCAGCAGTTCCCTCAGGCCTCAGGGCCGGCCAGATACGCAGTATTTT. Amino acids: CASSSLRPQGRPDTQYF.

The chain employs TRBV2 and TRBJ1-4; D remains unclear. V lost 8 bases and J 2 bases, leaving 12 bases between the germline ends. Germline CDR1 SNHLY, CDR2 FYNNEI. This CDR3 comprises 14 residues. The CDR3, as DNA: TGTGCCAGCCACGGGTCTGGGACTAATGAAAAACTGTTTTTT. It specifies CASHGSGTNEKLFF.

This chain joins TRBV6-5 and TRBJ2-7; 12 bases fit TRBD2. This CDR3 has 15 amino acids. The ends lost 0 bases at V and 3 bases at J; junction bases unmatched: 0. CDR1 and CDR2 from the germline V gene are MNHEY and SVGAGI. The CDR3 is CASSYSTSGGYEQYF. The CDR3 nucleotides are TGTGCCAGCAGTTACTCGACTAGCGGGGGCTACGAGCAGTACTTC.

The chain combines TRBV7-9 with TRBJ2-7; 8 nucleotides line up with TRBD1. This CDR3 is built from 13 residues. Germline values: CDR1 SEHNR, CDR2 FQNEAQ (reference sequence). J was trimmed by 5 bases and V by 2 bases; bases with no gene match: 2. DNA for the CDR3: TGTGCCAGCAGCTTACAGGACAGGGACGAGCAGTACTTC. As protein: CASSLQDRDEQYF.

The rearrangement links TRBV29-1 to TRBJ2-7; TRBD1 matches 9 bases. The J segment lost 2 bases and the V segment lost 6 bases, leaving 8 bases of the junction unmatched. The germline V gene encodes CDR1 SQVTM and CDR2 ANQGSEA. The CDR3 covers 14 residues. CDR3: CSVDTGGQPYEQYF. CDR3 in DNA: TGCAGCGTGGACACAGGGGGCCAGCCCTACGAGCAGTACTTC.

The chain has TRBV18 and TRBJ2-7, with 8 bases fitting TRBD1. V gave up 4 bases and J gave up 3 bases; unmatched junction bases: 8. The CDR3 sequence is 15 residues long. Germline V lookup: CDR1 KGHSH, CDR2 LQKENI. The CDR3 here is CASSLGTGIIYEQYF. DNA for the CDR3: TGTGCCAGCTCACTTGGGACAGGCATCATCTACGAGCAGTACTTC.

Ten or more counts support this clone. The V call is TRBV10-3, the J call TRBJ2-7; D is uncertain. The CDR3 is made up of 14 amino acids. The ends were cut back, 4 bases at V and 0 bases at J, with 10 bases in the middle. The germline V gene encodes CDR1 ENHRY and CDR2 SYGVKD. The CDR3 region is CAISAAPSSYEQYF. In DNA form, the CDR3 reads TGTGCCATCAGTGCGGCCCCTAGCTCCTACGAGCAGTACTTC.

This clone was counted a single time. The CDR3 coding sequence is TGTGCCAGCAGAACTTACGAGGGGGCCGGGGAGACCCAGTACTTC. Its protein is CASRTYEGAGETQYF. The chain links TRBV27 to TRBJ2-5; TRBD1 aligns across 7 bases. Trimming took 6 bases from V and 5 from J; bases not matched to a gene: 12. The germline CDR1 and CDR2 sequences are MNHEY and SMNVEV (reference sequence). The CDR3 length is 15 residues.

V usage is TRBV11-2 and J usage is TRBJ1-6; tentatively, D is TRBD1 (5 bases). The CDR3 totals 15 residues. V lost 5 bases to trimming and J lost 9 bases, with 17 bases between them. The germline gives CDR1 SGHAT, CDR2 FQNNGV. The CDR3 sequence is CASSPGPGEISPLHF. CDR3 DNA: TGTGCCAGCAGCCCGGGACCCGGGGAAATTTCACCCCTCCACTTT. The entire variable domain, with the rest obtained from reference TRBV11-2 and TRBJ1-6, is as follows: EAGVAQSPRYKIIEKRQSVAFWCNPISGHATLYWYQQILGQGPKLLIQFQNNGVVDDSQLPKDRFSAERLKGVDSTLKIQPAKLEDSAVYLCASSPGPGEISPLHFGNGTRLTVT.

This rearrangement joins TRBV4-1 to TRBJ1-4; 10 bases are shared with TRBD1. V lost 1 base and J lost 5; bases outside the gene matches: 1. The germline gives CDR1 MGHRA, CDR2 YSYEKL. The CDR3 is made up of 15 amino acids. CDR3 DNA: TGCGCCAGCAGCCAAGCGGGACAGGGGAATGAAAAACTGTTTTTT. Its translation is CASSQAGQGNEKLFF.

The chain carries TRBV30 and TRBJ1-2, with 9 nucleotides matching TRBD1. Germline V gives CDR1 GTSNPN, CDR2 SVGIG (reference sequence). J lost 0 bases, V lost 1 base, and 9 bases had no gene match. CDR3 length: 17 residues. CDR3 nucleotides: TGTGCCTGGAGTGGATGGGACAGGGACCTTGCTAACTATGGCTACACCTTC. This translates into CAWSGWDRDLANYGYTF.